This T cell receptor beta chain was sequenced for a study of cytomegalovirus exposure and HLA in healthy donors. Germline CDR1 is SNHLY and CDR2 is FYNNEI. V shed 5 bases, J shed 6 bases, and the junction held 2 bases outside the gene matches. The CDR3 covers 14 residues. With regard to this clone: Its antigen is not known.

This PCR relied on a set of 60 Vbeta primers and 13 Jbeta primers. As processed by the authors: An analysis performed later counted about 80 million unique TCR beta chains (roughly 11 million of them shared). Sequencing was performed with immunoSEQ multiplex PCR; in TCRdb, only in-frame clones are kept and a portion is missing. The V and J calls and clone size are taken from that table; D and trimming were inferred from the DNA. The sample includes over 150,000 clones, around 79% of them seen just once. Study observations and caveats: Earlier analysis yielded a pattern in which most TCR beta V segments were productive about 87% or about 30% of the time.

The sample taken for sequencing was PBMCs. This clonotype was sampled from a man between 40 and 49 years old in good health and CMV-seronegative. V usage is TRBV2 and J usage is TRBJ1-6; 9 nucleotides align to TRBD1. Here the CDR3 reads CASSWGQGNSPLHF. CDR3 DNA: TGTGCCAGCAGTTGGGGACAGGGTAATTCACCCCTCCACTTT. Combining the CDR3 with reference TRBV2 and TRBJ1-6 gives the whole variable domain EPEVTQTPSHQVTQMGQEVILRCVPISNHLYFYWYRQILGQKVEFLVSFYNNEISEKSEIFDDQFSVERPDGSNFTLKIRSTKLEDSAMYFCASSWGQGNSPLHFGNGTRLTVT.